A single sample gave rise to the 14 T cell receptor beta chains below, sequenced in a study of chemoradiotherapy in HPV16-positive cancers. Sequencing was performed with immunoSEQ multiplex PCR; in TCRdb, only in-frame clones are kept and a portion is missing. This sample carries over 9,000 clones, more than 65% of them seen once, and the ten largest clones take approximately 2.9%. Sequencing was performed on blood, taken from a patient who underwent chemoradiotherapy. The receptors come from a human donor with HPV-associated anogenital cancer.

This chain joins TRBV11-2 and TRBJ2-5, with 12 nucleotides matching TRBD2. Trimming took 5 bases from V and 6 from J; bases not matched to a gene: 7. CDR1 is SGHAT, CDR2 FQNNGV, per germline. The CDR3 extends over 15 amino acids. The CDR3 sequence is CASSPSGGASKTQYF. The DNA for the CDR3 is TGTGCCAGCAGCCCTAGCGGGGGGGCCTCGAAGACCCAGTACTTC. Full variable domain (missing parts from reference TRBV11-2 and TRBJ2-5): EAGVAQSPRYKIIEKRQSVAFWCNPISGHATLYWYQQILGQGPKLLIQFQNNGVVDDSQLPKDRFSAERLKGVDSTLKIQPAKLEDSAVYLCASSPSGGASKTQYFGPGTRLLVL.

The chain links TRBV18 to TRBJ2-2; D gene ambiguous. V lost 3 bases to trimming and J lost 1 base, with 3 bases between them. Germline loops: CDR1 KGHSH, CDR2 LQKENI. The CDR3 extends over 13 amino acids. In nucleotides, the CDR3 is TGTGCCAGCTCACCTCTGAACACCGGGGAGCTGTTTTTT. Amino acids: CASSPLNTGELFF.

The CDR3 here is CASSPVWWGGATEAFF. The CDR3 region has the DNA TGTGCCAGCAGCCCAGTGTGGTGGGGAGGGGCGACTGAAGCTTTCTTT. The gene calls are TRBV14 and TRBJ1-1, with D possibly TRBD1 on 5 matching bases. The CDR3 runs to 16 residues. The germline V gene has CDR1 SGHDN and CDR2 FVKESK. Deletions cut 4 bases from V and 5 bases from J, with 20 bases between.

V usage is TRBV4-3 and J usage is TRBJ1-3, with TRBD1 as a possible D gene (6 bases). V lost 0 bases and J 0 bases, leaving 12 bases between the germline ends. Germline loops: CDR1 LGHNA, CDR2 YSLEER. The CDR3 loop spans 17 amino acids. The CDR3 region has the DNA TGCGCCAGCAGCCAAGATAATCCGGACAGCTCTGGAAACACCATATATTTT. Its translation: CASSQDNPDSSGNTIYF.

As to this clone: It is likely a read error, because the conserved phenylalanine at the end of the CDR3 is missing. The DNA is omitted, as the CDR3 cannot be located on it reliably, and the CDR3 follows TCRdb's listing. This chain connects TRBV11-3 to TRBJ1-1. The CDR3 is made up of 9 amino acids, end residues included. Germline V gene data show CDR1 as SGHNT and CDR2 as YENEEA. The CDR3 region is CASRPRGGG.

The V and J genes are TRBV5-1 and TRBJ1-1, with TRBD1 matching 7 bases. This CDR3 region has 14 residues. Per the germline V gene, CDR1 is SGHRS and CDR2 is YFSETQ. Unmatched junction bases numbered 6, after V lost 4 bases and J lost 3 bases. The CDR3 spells CASSRAQGDTEAFF. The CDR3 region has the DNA TGCGCCAGCAGCCGAGCCCAGGGGGACACTGAAGCTTTCTTT.

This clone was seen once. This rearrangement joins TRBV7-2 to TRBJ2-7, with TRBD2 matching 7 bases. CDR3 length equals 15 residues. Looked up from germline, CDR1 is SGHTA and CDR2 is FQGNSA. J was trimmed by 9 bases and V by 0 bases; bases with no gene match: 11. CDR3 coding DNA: TGTGCCAGCAGCTTAGCGGGGGGGACTTCAACGATGCAGTACTTC. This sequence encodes CASSLAGGTSTMQYF.

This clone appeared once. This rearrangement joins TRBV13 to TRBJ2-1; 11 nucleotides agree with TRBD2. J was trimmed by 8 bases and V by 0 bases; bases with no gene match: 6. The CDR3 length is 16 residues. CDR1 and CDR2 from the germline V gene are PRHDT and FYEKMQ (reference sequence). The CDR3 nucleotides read TGTGCCAGCAGCTTAGGGGCTAGCGGGGGGTTGTATGAGCAGTTCTTC. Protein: CASSLGASGGLYEQFF.

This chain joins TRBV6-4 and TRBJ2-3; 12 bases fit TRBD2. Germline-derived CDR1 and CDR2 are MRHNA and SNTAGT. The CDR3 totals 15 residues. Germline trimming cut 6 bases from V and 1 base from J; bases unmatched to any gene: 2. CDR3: CASSRLAGGTDTQYF. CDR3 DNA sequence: TGTGCCAGCAGCCGACTAGCGGGGGGCACAGATACGCAGTATTTT.

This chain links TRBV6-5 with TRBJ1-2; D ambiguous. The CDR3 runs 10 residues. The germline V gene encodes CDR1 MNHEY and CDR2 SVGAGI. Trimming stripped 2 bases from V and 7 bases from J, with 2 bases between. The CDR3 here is CASSYLGYTF. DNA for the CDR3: TGTGCCAGCAGTTACCTTGGCTACACCTTC.

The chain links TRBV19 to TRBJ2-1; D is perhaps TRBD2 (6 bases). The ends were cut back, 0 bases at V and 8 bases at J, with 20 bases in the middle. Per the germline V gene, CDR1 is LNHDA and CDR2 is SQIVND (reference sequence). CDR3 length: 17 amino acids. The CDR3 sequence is CASSIDPAGWQEDEQFF. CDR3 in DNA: TGTGCCAGTAGTATAGACCCGGCGGGATGGCAGGAGGATGAGCAGTTCTTC.

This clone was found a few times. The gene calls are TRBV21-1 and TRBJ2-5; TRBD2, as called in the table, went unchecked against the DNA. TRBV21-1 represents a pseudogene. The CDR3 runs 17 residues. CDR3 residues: CASSKEGQGRVGETQYF. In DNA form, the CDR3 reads TGTGCCAGCAGCAAAGAGGGCCAGGGGAGGGTGGGGGAGACCCAGTACTTC.

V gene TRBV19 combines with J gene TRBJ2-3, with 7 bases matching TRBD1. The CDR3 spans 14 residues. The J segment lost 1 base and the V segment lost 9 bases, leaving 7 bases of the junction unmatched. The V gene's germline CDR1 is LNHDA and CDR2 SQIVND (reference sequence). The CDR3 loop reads CASHSGQGTDTQYF. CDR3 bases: TGTGCCAGCCACTCTGGACAGGGCACAGATACGCAGTATTTT. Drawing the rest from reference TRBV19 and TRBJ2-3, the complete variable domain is DGGITQSPKYLFRKEGQNVTLSCEQNLNHDAMYWYRQDPGQGLRLIYYSQIVNDFQKGDIAEGYSVSREKKESFPLTVTSAQKNPTAFYLCASHSGQGTDTQYFGPGTRLTVL.

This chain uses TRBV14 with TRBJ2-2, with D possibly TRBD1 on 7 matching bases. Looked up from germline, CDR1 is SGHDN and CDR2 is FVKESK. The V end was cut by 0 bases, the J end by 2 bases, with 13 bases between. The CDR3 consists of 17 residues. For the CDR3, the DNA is TGTGCCAGCAGCCAAGATCGGGGGACAGTCAACACCGGGGAGCTGTTTTTT. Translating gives CASSQDRGTVNTGELFF.